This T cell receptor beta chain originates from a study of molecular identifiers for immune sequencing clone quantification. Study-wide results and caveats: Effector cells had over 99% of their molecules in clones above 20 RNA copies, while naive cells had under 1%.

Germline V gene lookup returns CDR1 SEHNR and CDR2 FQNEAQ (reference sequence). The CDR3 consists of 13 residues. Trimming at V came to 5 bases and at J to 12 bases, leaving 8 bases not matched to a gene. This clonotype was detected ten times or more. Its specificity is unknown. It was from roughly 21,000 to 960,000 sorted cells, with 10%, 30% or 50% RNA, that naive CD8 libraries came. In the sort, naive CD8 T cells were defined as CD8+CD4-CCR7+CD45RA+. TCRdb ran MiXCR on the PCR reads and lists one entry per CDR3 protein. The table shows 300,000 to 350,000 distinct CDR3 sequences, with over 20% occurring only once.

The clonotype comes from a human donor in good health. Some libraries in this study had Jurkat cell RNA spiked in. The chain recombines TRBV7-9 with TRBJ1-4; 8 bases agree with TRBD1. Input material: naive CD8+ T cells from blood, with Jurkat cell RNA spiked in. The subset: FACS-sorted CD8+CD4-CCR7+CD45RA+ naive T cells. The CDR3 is CASSPRTGNELFF. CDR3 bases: TGTGCCAGCAGCCCCCGGACAGGGAATGAACTGTTTTTT.